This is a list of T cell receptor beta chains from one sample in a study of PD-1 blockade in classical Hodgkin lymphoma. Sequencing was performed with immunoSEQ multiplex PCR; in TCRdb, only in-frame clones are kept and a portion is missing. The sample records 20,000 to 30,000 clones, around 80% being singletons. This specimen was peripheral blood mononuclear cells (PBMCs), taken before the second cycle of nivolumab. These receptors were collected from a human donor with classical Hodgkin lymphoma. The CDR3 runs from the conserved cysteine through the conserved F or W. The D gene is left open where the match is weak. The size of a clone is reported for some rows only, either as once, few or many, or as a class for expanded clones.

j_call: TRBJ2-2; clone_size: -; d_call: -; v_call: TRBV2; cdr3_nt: TGTGCCAGCAGTGAGGCAGAGAACACCGGGGAGCTGTTTTTT; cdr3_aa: CASSEAENTGELFF
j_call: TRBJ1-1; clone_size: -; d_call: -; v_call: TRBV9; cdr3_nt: TGTGCCCTGGGCGGAGGGACTTTTTCAAGGACTGAAGCTTTCTTT; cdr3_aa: CALGGGTFSRTEAFF
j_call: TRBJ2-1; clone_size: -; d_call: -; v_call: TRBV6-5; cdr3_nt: TGTGCCAGCAGTTACTCGCCTTACAATGAGCAGTTCTTC; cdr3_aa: CASSYSPYNEQFF
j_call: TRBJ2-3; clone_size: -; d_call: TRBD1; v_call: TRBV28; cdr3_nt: TGTGCCAGCAGTTGGACAGGCCCGAAAGGGGATACGCAGTATTTT; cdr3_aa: CASSWTGPKGDTQYF
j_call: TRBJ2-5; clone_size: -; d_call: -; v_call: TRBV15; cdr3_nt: TGTGCCACCAGCAGAGACAGGGTCCAAGAGACCCAGTACTTC; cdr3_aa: CATSRDRVQETQYF
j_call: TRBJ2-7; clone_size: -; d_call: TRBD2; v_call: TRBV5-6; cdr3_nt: TGTGCCAGCAGCTGGGGGACTAGCGGGAGATACGAGCAGTACTTC; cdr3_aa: CASSWGTSGRYEQYF
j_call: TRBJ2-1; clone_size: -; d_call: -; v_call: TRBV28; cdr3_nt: TGTGCCAGCAGTCCCACAACCCAGCGACAGAGACAGTTCTTC; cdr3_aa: CASSPTTQRQRQFF
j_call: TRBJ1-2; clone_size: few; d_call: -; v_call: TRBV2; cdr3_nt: TGTGCCAGCAGCCAGGGAGATAAGGGTTATGGCTACACCTTC; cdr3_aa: CASSQGDKGYGYTF
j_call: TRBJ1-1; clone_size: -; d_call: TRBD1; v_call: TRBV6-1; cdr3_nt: TGTGCCAGCAGGGTCTTAGGACAGGGGGCCGCTTTCTTT; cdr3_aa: CASRVLGQGAAFF
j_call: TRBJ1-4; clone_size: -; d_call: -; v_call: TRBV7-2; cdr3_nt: TGTGCCAGCAGCCCACTTCCGCGAGGGGCAACTAATGAAAAACTGTTTTTT; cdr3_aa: CASSPLPRGATNEKLFF
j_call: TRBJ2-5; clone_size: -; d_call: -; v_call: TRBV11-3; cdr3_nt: TGTGCCAGCAGCTTAGACGGGGGTCTGGTCCAAGAGACCCAGTACTTC; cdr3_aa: CASSLDGGLVQETQYF
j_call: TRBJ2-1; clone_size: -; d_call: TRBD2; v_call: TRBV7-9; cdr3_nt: TGTGCCAGCATCCTTACCCATAGCGGGAGTTGGGGCAATGAGCAGTTCTTC; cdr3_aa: CASILTHSGSWGNEQFF
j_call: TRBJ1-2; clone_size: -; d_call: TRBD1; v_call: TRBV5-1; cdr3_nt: TGCGCCAGCAGCCCTAGACAGGGAGGCTATGGCTACACCTTC; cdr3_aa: CASSPRQGGYGYTF
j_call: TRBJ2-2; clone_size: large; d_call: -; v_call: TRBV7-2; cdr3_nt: TGTGCCAGCAGCTTACACGTCCCACCGAACACCGGGGAGCTGTTTTTT; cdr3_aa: CASSLHVPPNTGELFF
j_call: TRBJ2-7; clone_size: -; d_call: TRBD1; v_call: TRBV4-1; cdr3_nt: TGCGCCAGCAGCCAGAGCCTTGTGACAGGGAAAGCCTACGAGCAGTACTTC; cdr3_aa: CASSQSLVTGKAYEQYF
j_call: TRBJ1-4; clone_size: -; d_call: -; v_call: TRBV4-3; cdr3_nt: TGCGCCAGCAGCCACTACGGTAGGGGGAGAGGGAATGAAAAACTGTTTTTT; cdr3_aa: CASSHYGRGRGNEKLFF
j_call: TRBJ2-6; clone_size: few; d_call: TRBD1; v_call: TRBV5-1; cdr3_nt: TGCGCCAGCAGCCCAGGGACAGCTGGGGCCAACGTCCTGACTTTC; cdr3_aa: CASSPGTAGANVLTF
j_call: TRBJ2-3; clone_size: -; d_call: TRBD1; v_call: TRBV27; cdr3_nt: TGTGCCAGCAGTGCACGACAGGGGGCGGAAGCAGATACGCAGTATTTT; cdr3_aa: CASSARQGAEADTQYF
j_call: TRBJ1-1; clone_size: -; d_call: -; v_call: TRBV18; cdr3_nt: TGTGCCAGCTCCGACCTGAGGGGGGGGAACACTGAAGCTTTCTTT; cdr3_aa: CASSDLRGGNTEAFF
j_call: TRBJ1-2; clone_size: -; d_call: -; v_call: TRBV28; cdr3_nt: TGTGGATCGGCCGGTAACTATGGCTACACCTTC; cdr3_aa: CGSAGNYGYTF
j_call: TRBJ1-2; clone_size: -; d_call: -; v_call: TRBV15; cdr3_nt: TGTGCCACCAGCAGCGCCCGGGGGGCGGGGGGCTACACCTTC; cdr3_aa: CATSSARGAGGYTF
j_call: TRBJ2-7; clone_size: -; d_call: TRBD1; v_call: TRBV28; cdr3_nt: TGTGCCAGCATACGGGACAGGGCAACCTACGAGCAGTACTTC; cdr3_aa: CASIRDRATYEQYF
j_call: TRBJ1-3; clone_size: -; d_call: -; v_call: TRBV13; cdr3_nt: TGTGCCAGCAGCTTAGGCCGGCTAACCATATATTTT; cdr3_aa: CASSLGRLTIYF
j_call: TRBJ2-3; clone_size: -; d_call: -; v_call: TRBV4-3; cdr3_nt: TGCGCCAGCAGCCAAGGTATCGGGGAAAGCACAGATACGCAGTATTTT; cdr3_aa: CASSQGIGESTDTQYF
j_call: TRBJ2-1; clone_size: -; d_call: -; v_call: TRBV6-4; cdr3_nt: TGTGCCAGCAGTGACTCCGGACGGAGTCCCTACAATGAGCAGTTCTTC; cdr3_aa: CASSDSGRSPYNEQFF
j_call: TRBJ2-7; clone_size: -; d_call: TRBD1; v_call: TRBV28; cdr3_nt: TGTGCCAGCAGCCGTCGACAGGGTCTCAACGAGCAGTACTTC; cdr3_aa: CASSRRQGLNEQYF
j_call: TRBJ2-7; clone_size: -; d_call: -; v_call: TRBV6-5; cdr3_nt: TGTGCCAGCAGCCTGACAGACAGCTACTACGAGCAGTACTTC; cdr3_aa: CASSLTDSYYEQYF
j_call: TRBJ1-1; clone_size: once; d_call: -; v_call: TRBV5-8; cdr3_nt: TGTGCCAGCAGCTTGGAACAGTCAAGTCCTGAAGCTTTCTTT; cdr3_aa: CASSLEQSSPEAFF
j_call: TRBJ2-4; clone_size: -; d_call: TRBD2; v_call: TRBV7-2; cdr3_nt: TGTGCCAGCAGCTGGGGACTAGCGGGGTCTTTAGCCAAAAACATTCAGTACTTC; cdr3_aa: CASSWGLAGSLAKNIQYF